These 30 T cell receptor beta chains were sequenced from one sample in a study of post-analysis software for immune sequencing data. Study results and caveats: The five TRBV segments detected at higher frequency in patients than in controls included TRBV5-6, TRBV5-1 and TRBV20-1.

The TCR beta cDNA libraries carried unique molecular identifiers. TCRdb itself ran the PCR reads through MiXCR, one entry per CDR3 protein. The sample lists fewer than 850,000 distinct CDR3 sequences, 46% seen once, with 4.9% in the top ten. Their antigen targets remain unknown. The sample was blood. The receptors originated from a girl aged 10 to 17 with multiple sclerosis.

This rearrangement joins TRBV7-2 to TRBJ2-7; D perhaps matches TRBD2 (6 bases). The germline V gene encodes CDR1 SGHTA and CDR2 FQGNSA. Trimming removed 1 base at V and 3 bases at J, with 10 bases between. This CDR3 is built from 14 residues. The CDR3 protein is CASSLGLANYEQYF. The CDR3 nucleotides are TGTGCCAGCAGCTTAGGGCTAGCGAACTACGAGCAGTACTTC.

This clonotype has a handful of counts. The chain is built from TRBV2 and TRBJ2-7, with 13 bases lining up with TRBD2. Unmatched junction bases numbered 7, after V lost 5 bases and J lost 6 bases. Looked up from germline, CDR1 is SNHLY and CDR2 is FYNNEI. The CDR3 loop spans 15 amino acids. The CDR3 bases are TGTGCCAGCAGTAGTCCCGGACTAGCGGGAGCCGAGCAGTACTTC. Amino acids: CASSSPGLAGAEQYF.

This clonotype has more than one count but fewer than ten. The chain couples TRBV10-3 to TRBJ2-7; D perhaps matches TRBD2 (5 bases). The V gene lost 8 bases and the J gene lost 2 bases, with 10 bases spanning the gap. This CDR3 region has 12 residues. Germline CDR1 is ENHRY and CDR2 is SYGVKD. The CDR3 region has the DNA TGTGCCATCCAGGACGGGACCTACGAGCAGTACTTC. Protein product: CAIQDGTYEQYF.

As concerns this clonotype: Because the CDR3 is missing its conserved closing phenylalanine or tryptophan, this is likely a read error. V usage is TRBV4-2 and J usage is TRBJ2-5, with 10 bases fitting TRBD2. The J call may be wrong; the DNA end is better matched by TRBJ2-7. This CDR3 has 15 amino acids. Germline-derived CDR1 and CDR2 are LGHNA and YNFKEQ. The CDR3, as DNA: TGTGCCAGCAGCCCAAGGGCTAGCGGGAGCTACGAGCAGTACTGC. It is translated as CASSPRASGSYEQYC.

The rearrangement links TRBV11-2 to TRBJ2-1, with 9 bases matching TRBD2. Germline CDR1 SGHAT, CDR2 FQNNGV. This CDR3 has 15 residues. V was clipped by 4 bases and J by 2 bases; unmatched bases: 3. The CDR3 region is CASSSTSGPYNEQFF. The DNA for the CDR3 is TGTGCCAGCAGCTCGACTAGCGGTCCCTACAATGAGCAGTTCTTC.

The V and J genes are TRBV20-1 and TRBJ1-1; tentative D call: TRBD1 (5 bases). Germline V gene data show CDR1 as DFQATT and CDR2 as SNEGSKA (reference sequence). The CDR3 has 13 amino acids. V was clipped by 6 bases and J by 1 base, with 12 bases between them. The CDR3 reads CSAGGEGNTEAFF. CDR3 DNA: TGCAGTGCCGGGGGGGAAGGGAACACTGAAGCTTTCTTT.

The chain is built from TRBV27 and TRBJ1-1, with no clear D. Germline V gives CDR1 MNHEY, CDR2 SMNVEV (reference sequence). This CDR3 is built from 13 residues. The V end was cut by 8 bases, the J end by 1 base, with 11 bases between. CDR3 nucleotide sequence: TGTGCCAGCGGGCGGCGACCGAACACTGAAGCTTTCTTT. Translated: CASGRRPNTEAFF.

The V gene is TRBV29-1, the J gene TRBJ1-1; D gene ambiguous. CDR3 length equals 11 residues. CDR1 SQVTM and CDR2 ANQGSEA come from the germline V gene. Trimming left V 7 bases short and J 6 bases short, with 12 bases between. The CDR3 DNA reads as TGCAGCGCTTGCCGGGAACCTGAAGCTTTCTTT. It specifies CSACREPEAFF.

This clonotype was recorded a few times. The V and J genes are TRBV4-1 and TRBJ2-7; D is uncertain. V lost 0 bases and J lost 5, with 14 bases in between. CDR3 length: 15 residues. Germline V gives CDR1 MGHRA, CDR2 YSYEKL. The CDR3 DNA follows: TGCGCCAGCAGCCAAGATCGGAGTTCGAAGGACGAGCAGTACTTC. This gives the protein CASSQDRSSKDEQYF.

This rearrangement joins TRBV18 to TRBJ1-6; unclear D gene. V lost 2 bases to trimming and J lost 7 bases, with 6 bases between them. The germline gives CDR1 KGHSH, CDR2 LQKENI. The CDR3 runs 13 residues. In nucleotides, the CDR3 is TGTGCCAGCTCACCAGCGAACAATTCACCCCTCCACTTT. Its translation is CASSPANNSPLHF.

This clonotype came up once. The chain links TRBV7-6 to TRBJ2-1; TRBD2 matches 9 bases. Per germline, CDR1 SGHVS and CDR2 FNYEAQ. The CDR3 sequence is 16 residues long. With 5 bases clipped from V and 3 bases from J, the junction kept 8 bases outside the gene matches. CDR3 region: CASSGTLAGVYNEQFF. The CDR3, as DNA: TGTGCCAGCAGCGGGACCTTAGCGGGAGTCTACAATGAGCAGTTCTTC.

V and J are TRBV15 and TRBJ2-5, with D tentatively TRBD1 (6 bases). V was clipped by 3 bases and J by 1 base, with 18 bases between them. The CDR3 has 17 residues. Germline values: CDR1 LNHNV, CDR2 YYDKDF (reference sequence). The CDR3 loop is CATSSSRPIRGQETQYF. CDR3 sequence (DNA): TGTGCCACCAGCAGCTCGCGTCCTATCAGGGGCCAAGAGACCCAGTACTTC.

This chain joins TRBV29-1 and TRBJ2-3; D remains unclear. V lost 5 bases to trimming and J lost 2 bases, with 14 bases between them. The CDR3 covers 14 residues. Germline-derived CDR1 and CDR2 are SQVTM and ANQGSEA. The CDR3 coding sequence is TGCAGCGTTTCCCTGACAAGGTCCACAGATACGCAGTATTTT. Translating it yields CSVSLTRSTDTQYF.

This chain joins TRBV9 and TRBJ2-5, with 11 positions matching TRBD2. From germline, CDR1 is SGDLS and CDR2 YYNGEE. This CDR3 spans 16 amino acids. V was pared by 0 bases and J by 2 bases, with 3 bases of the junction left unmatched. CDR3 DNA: TGTGCCAGCAGCGTAGACGGGACTAGCGGACAAGAGACCCAGTACTTC. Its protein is CASSVDGTSGQETQYF.

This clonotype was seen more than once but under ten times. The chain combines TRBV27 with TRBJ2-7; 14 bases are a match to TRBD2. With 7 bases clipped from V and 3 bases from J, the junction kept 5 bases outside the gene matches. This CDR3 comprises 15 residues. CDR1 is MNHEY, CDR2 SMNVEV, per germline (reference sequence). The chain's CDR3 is CASKPGLAGDYEQYF. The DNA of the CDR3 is TGTGCCAGCAAGCCGGGACTAGCGGGAGACTACGAGCAGTACTTC.

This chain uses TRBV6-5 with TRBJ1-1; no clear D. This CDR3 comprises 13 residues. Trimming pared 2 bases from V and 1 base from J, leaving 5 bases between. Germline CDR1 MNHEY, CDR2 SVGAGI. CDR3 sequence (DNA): TGTGCCAGCAGTTACGACCAGAACACTGAAGCTTTCTTT. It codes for CASSYDQNTEAFF.

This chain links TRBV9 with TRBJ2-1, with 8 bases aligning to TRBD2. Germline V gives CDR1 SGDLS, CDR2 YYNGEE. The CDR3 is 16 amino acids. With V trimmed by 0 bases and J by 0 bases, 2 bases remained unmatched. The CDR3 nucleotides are TGTGCCAGCAGCGTAGAGGGGACTAGCTCCTACAATGAGCAGTTCTTC. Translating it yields CASSVEGTSSYNEQFF.

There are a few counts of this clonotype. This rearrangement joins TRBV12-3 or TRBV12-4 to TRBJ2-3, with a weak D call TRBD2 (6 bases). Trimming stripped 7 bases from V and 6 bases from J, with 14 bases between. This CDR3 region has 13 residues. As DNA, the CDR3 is TGTGCCAGCACGCTAGCGAGGGCGGATACGCAGTATTTT. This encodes CASTLARADTQYF.

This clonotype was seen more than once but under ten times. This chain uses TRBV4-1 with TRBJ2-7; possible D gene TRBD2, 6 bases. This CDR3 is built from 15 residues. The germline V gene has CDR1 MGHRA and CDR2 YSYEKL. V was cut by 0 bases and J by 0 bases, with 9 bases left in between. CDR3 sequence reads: CASSQDSGLSYEQYF. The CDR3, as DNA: TGCGCCAGCAGCCAAGATTCGGGACTCTCCTACGAGCAGTACTTC.

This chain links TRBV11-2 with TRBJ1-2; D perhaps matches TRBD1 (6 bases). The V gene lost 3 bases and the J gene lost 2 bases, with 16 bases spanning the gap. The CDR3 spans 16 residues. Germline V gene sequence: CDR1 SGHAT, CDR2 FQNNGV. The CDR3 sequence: CASSFGARQGNYGYTF. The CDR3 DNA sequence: TGTGCCAGCAGCTTTGGCGCGAGGCAGGGGAACTATGGCTACACCTTC.

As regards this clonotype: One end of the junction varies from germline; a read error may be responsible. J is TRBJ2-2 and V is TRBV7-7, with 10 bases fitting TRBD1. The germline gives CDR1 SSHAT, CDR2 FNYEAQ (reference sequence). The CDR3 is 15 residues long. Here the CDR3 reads CASSFGQGGAGELFF. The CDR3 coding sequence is TGTGCTAGCAGCTTCGGACAGGGGGGCGCCGGGGAGCTGTTTTTT.

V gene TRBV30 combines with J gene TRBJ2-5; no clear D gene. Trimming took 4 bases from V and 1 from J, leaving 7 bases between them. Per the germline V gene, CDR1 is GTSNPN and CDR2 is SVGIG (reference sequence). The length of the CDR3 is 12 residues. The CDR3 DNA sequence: TGTGCCTGGATGGCGTCCCAAGAGACCCAGTACTTC. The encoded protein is CAWMASQETQYF.

The CDR3, as DNA: TGCAGTGCTAGAGGCGGACTAGCGGGAGGGAACGAGCAGTACTTC. Encoded protein: CSARGGLAGGNEQYF. The chain couples TRBV20-1 to TRBJ2-7; 15 positions match TRBD2. The germline CDR1 and CDR2 sequences are DFQATT and SNEGSKA (reference sequence). J was trimmed by 5 bases and V by 1 base; bases with no gene match: 3. The CDR3 loop spans 15 amino acids.

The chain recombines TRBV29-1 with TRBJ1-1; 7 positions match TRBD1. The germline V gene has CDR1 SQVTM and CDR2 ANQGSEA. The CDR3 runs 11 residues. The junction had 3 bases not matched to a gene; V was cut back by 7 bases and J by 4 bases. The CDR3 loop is CSAQGVTEAFF. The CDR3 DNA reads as TGCAGCGCCCAGGGGGTCACTGAAGCTTTCTTT.

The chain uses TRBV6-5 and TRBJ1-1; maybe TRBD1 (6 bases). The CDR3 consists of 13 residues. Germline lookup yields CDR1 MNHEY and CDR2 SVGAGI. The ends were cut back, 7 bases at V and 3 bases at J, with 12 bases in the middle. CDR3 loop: CASKGVGDTEAFF. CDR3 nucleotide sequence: TGTGCCAGCAAGGGGGTTGGGGACACTGAAGCTTTCTTT.

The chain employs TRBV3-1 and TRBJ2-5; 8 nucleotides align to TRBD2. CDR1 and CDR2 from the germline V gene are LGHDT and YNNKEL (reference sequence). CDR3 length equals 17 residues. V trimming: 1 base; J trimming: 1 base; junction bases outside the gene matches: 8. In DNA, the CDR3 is TGTGCCAGCAGCCAAGGACGAACTAGCGGACCCCAAGAGACCCAGTACTTC. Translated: CASSQGRTSGPQETQYF.

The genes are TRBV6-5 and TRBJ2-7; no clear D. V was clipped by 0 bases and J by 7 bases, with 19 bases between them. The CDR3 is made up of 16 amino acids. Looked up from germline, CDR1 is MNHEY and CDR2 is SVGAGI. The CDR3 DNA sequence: TGTGCCAGCAGTTACTCGTCGAATTACCCCGGTTGGGAGCAGTACTTC. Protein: CASSYSSNYPGWEQYF.

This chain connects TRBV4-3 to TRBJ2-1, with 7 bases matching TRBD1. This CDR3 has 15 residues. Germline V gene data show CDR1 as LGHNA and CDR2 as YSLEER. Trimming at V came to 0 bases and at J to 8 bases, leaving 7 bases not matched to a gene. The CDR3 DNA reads TGCGCCAGCAGCCAAGACAGGGGGACCGAAGATGAGCAGTTCTTC. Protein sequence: CASSQDRGTEDEQFF.

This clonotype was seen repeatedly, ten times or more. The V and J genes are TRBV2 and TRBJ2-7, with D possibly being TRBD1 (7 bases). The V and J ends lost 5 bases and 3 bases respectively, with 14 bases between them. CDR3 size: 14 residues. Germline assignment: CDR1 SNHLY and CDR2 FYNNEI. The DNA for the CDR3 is TGTGCCAGCAGTCAGGTCCAGGGGGGCTACGAGCAGTACTTC. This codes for CASSQVQGGYEQYF.

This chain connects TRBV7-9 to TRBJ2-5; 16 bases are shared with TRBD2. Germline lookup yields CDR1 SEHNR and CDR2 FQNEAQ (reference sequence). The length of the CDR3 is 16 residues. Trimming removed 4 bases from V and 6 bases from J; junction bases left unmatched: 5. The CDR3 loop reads CASSSGLAGGLKTQYF. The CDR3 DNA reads TGTGCCAGCAGCTCGGGACTAGCGGGAGGGCTAAAGACCCAGTACTTC.